The rows below give T cell receptor beta chains drawn from one sample of a study of cytotoxic CD8 clonotypes in ibrutinib-treated CLL. The method was immunoSEQ multiplex PCR; TCRdb's version includes in-frame clones alone and lacks a portion of them. The sample includes a few hundred thousand clones, approximately 80% of them seen just once. This specimen was PBMCs, taken before ibrutinib treatment. The receptors were gathered from a human donor with chronic lymphocytic leukemia. Both conserved end residues are trimmed from each CDR3.

j_gene: TRBJ2-7
v_gene: TRBV19
CDR3aa: ASSMEQGDEQY

j_gene: TRBJ2-2
v_gene: TRBV28
CDR3aa: ASSSPSGSTGELF

j_gene: TRBJ2-7
v_gene: TRBV19
CDR3aa: ASSIVRSWDEQY

j_gene: TRBJ2-5
v_gene: TRBV19
CDR3aa: ASRRLAEGETQY

j_gene: TRBJ2-2
v_gene: TRBV19
CDR3aa: ASSSGQGARTGELF

j_gene: TRBJ1-3
v_gene: TRBV25-1
CDR3aa: ASSAGNTIY

j_gene: TRBJ1-5
v_gene: TRBV4-1
CDR3aa: ASSPRGNQPQH

j_gene: TRBJ2-1
v_gene: TRBV7-9
CDR3aa: ASSLRDAYNEQF

j_gene: TRBJ2-6
v_gene: TRBV30
CDR3aa: AWTRPGANVLT

j_gene: TRBJ2-1
v_gene: TRBV5-1
CDR3aa: ASSLVLAGGPNGDEQF

j_gene: TRBJ1-1
v_gene: TRBV27
CDR3aa: ASSLTRLPRAEAF

j_gene: TRBJ2-2
v_gene: TRBV4-3
CDR3aa: ASSQGFTGELF

j_gene: TRBJ2-5
v_gene: TRBV11-2
CDR3aa: ASSLDVAGETQY

j_gene: TRBJ2-7
v_gene: TRBV2
CDR3aa: ASSNMQSYEQY

j_gene: TRBJ2-7
v_gene: TRBV7-2
CDR3aa: ASSGDGQGRYEQY

j_gene: TRBJ2-7
v_gene: TRBV6-1
CDR3aa: ASPPRTGTSYEQY

j_gene: TRBJ1-5
v_gene: TRBV4-2
CDR3aa: ASSRGGSNQPQH

j_gene: TRBJ2-3
v_gene: TRBV5-4
CDR3aa: ASNQAERTDTQY

j_gene: TRBJ1-4
v_gene: TRBV5-1
CDR3aa: ASSLGFGVNEKLF

j_gene: TRBJ2-1
v_gene: TRBV5-1
CDR3aa: ASFVGRNYNEQF

j_gene: TRBJ1-1
v_gene: TRBV7-2
CDR3aa: ASSPTGRLTEAF

j_gene: TRBJ2-2
v_gene: TRBV29-1
CDR3aa: SVEGRGTGNTGELF

j_gene: TRBJ2-7
v_gene: TRBV11-2
CDR3aa: ASSLDSSGSYEQY

j_gene: TRBJ2-1
v_gene: TRBV14
CDR3aa: ASSQDRLALNEQF

j_gene: TRBJ2-7
v_gene: TRBV4-1
CDR3aa: ASSQERGLAGEQY

j_gene: TRBJ2-5
v_gene: TRBV2
CDR3aa: ASSASEGQETQY

j_gene: TRBJ2-5
v_gene: TRBV28
CDR3aa: AIARAEGETQY

j_gene: TRBJ2-7
v_gene: TRBV28
CDR3aa: ASSPAPTYEQY

j_gene: TRBJ2-7
v_gene: TRBV2
CDR3aa: ASRGRISY

j_gene: TRBJ2-5
v_gene: TRBV4-2
CDR3aa: ASSLTSGHETQY

j_gene: TRBJ1-5
v_gene: TRBV6-5
CDR3aa: ASGGGGQPQH

j_gene: TRBJ2-5
v_gene: TRBV5-1
CDR3aa: ASSFQTGQETQY

j_gene: TRBJ2-5
v_gene: TRBV5-6
CDR3aa: ASSWSQDNQGTQY

j_gene: TRBJ2-1
v_gene: TRBV27
CDR3aa: ASSFRGDYNEQF

j_gene: TRBJ2-6
v_gene: TRBV6-1
CDR3aa: ASSANRGPGANVLT

j_gene: TRBJ2-4
v_gene: TRBV5-1
CDR3aa: ASSLGLENIQY

j_gene: TRBJ2-7
v_gene: TRBV11-2
CDR3aa: ASSSGLAGGPAEQY

j_gene: TRBJ1-2
v_gene: TRBV18
CDR3aa: ASSPGAADGYT

j_gene: TRBJ2-7
v_gene: TRBV25-1
CDR3aa: ASSEQGAGMLY

j_gene: TRBJ2-7
v_gene: TRBV18
CDR3aa: ASSPLSVGFSGPAEQY

j_gene: TRBJ2-5
v_gene: TRBV10-3
CDR3aa: AISSGTQETQY

j_gene: TRBJ1-2
v_gene: TRBV9
CDR3aa: ASSAQQGTGYGYT

j_gene: TRBJ2-7
v_gene: TRBV19
CDR3aa: ASSTLTSRSYEQY

j_gene: TRBJ2-5
v_gene: TRBV19
CDR3aa: ASRKGGTPPETQY

j_gene: TRBJ1-5
v_gene: TRBV7-8
CDR3aa: ASSLGQGVQPQH